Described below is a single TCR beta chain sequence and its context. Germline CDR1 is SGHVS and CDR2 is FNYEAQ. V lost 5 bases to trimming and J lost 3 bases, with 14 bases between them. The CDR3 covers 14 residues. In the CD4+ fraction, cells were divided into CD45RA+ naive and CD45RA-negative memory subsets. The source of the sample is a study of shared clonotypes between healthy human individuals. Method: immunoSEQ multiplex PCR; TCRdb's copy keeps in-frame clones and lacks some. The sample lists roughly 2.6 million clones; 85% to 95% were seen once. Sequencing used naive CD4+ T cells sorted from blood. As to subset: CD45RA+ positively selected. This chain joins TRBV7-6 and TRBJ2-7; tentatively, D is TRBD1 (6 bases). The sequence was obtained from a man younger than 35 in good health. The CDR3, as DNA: TGTGCCAGCAGCGTCTCCCGGGACAACTACGAGCAGTACTTC. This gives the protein CASSVSRDNYEQYF.